A single sample gave rise to the 29 T cell receptor beta chains below, sequenced in a study of cytomegalovirus exposure and HLA in healthy donors. The PCR was carried out with 60 Vbeta primers and 13 Jbeta primers. Assay: immunoSEQ multiplex PCR; the TCRdb copy retains only in-frame clones and omits some. The data show about 160,000 clones, under 70% seen once. The sequencing input was PBMCs. The receptor set was obtained from a woman aged 40 to 50 in good health and CMV-seropositive.

The V and J genes are TRBV9 and TRBJ2-2; D is ambiguous. The CDR3 has 14 residues. V was cut by 0 bases and J by 4 bases, with 7 bases left in between. The germline V gene has CDR1 SGDLS and CDR2 YYNGEE. CDR3 in DNA: TGTGCCAGCAGCGTAGATAGTCCCACCGGGGAGCTGTTTTTT. The encoded protein is CASSVDSPTGELFF.

V usage is TRBV29-1 and J usage is TRBJ2-7; TRBD1 aligns across 9 bases. V shed 7 bases and J 6 bases; nucleotides not matched to a gene: 10. The CDR3 length is 13 residues. Germline loops: CDR1 SQVTM, CDR2 ANQGSEA. Here the CDR3 reads CSDGQGNRREQYF. The CDR3 DNA sequence: TGCAGCGATGGACAGGGGAATAGGCGCGAGCAGTACTTC.

J is TRBJ2-1 and V is TRBV5-6, with 9 bases fitting TRBD2. Trimming took 4 bases from V and 5 from J; bases not matched to a gene: 10. Germline CDR1 reads SGHDT; CDR2 reads YYEEEE. There are 16 residues in the CDR3. The CDR3 DNA reads as TGTGCCAGCAGCGCAGAAGTAGCGGGGGCCGACAATGAGCAGTTCTTC. Translating gives CASSAEVAGADNEQFF.

A remark on this clone: The germline gene is not matched at one end of the junction; a read error may be the cause. The rearrangement joins TRBV19 to TRBJ1-5; 8 nucleotides align to TRBD1. This CDR3 has 16 amino acids. Per the germline V gene, CDR1 is LNHDA and CDR2 is SQIVND (reference sequence). The CDR3 is CASSNRGQDLNQPQNF. In nucleotides, the CDR3 is TGTGCCAGTAGTAACCGGGGACAGGACTTAAATCAGCCCCAGAATTTT.

The gene calls are TRBV11-2 and TRBJ1-1; D not resolved. Trimming cost V 2 bases and J 0 bases, with 10 bases left between them. The germline V gene has CDR1 SGHAT and CDR2 FQNNGV. CDR3 length equals 15 residues. The CDR3 DNA follows: TGTGCCAGCAGCTTATGGGCAGACCTGAACACTGAAGCTTTCTTT. Encoded protein: CASSLWADLNTEAFF.

V and J are TRBV4-3 and TRBJ2-3; 8 positions agree with TRBD1. The V and J ends lost 1 base and 2 bases, in that order; junction bases with no gene match: 11. There are 18 residues in the CDR3. From germline, CDR1 is LGHNA and CDR2 YSLEER. The CDR3 DNA is TGCGCCAGCAGCCAAGTGGGACAGGATGAAACGCCCACAGATACGCAGTATTTT. Translating it yields CASSQVGQDETPTDTQYF.

The genes are TRBV6-5 and TRBJ2-7, with TRBD2 identical over 10 bases. J was trimmed by 2 bases and V by 6 bases; bases with no gene match: 4. Germline loops: CDR1 MNHEY, CDR2 SVGAGI. CDR3 length: 14 amino acids. The CDR3, as DNA: TGTGCCAGCAGGCCTAGCGGGAGAACCTACGAGCAGTACTTC. It is translated as CASRPSGRTYEQYF.

V gene TRBV5-8 combines with J gene TRBJ2-7; weak D call: TRBD1 (5 bases). Trimming pared 0 bases from V and 6 bases from J, leaving 13 bases between. The CDR3 has 14 residues. Per the germline V gene, CDR1 is SGHTS and CDR2 is YDEGEE. This chain's CDR3 is CASSLEGRKGEQYF. The DNA for the CDR3 is TGTGCCAGCAGCTTGGAGGGGCGTAAGGGCGAGCAGTACTTC.

The V gene is TRBV2, the J gene TRBJ1-5; D not certain. This CDR3 comprises 12 residues. Trimming removed 7 bases at V and 7 bases at J, with 11 bases between. From germline, CDR1 is SNHLY and CDR2 FYNNEI. The CDR3 nucleotides read TGTGCCAGCAACGGGGTGGGGCAGCCCCAGCATTTT. Translated, it gives CASNGVGQPQHF.

The chain employs TRBV7-2 and TRBJ1-5; D is uncertain. In germline, CDR1 is SGHTA, CDR2 FQGNSA. Trimming removed 5 bases at V and 5 bases at J, with 16 bases between. The CDR3 is 15 amino acids. CDR3 nucleotides: TGTGCCAGCAGCCCGGTTAGAGGAAACGATCAGCCCCAGCATTTT. Translation: CASSPVRGNDQPQHF.

The V call is TRBV19, the J call TRBJ1-2, with a possible D match to TRBD1 (5 bases). The CDR3 runs to 15 residues. Germline V gene lookup returns CDR1 LNHDA and CDR2 SQIVND (reference sequence). V shed 7 bases and J shed 4 bases, with 19 bases lying between them. CDR3: CASNDGGGSVYGYTF. CDR3 DNA sequence: TGTGCCAGTAACGATGGTGGGGGGTCGGTCTATGGCTACACCTTC.

As regards this clone: An end of the junction does not agree with germline; a read error may underlie this. This rearrangement joins TRBV4-3 to TRBJ2-3; tentatively, D is TRBD1 (5 bases). This CDR3 spans 14 amino acids. Germline-derived CDR1 and CDR2 are LGHNA and YSLEER. The DNA for the CDR3 is TGCGCCAGCAGCCAAGATCGTAGGGGCGATAGGCAGTATTTT. This sequence encodes CASSQDRRGDRQYF.

This clone came up once. The chain employs TRBV2 and TRBJ2-5, with 9 bases aligning to TRBD2. The length of the CDR3 is 15 residues. V trimming: 5 bases; J trimming: 5 bases; junction bases outside the gene matches: 9. Germline V CDR1 and CDR2: SNHLY, FYNNEI. DNA of the CDR3: TGTGCCAGCAGTCGGGCGGGGGGGACCGGTGAGACCCAGTACTTC. As protein: CASSRAGGTGETQYF.

On this clone: Other DNA sequences of this sample code for an identical CDR3. The CDR3 reads CASSEARTSGGEQFF. CDR3 bases: TGTGCCAGCAGTGAAGCAAGGACTAGCGGGGGTGAGCAGTTCTTC. This sequence joins TRBV2 and TRBJ2-1, with 13 bases matching TRBD2. The J segment lost 9 bases and the V segment lost 0 bases, leaving 2 bases of the junction unmatched. The CDR3 totals 15 residues. The germline CDR1 and CDR2 sequences are SNHLY and FYNNEI. Full variable domain (outside the CDR3, taken from reference TRBV2 and TRBJ2-1): EPEVTQTPSHQVTQMGQEVILRCVPISNHLYFYWYRQILGQKVEFLVSFYNNEISEKSEIFDDQFSVERPDGSNFTLKIRSTKLEDSAMYFCASSEARTSGGEQFFGPGTRLTVL.

The chain has TRBV7-2 and TRBJ2-1, with D perhaps matching TRBD1 (6 bases). The CDR3 is made up of 14 amino acids. Trimming shortened V by 4 bases and J by 2 bases, and 9 bases separated the two germline ends. Germline CDR1 SGHTA, CDR2 FQGNSA. This CDR3 reads CASSSRDTYNEQFF. The CDR3 bases are TGTGCCAGCAGCTCCCGGGACACCTACAATGAGCAGTTCTTC.

The V and J genes are TRBV28 and TRBJ1-1; tentative D call: TRBD1 (6 bases). Germline CDR1 is MDHEN and CDR2 is SYDVKM. CDR3 length equals 14 residues. Trimming shortened V by 3 bases and J by 6 bases, and 14 bases separated the two germline ends. CDR3 region: CASSFYRGYAEAFF. CDR3 bases: TGTGCCAGCAGTTTCTATAGGGGGTACGCTGAAGCTTTCTTT.

The CDR3 protein is CATSTQSGHEQFF. The CDR3 DNA follows: TGTGCCACCAGCACACAATCAGGGCATGAGCAGTTCTTC. The chain has TRBV15 and TRBJ2-1; D possibly corresponds to TRBD1 (5 bases). The CDR3 covers 13 residues. The V end was cut by 4 bases, the J end by 8 bases, with 12 bases between. From germline, CDR1 is LNHNV and CDR2 YYDKDF (reference sequence).

This rearrangement joins TRBV18 to TRBJ2-3, with D possibly being TRBD2 (6 bases). Trimming pared 0 bases from V and 6 bases from J, leaving 13 bases between. This CDR3 is 15 amino acids long. Germline CDR1 is KGHSH and CDR2 is LQKENI. The CDR3 region is CASSPPQGAGDTQYF. CDR3 in DNA: TGTGCCAGCTCACCACCACAAGGGGCGGGGGATACGCAGTATTTT.

The V and J genes are TRBV10-3 and TRBJ2-5; D ambiguous. Trimming shortened V by 2 bases and J by 5 bases, and 12 bases separated the two germline ends. Germline V gene data show CDR1 as ENHRY and CDR2 as SYGVKD. This CDR3 has 14 residues. Here the CDR3 DNA reads TGTGCCATCAGTGAGACTCTGGGCCAGGAGACCCAGTACTTC. Protein product: CAISETLGQETQYF.

The gene calls are TRBV5-6 and TRBJ1-2; the D gene is possibly TRBD1 (6 bases). V lost 1 base, J lost 8 bases, and 15 bases lay in between. From germline, CDR1 is SGHDT and CDR2 YYEEEE. The CDR3 is made up of 14 amino acids. CDR3 amino acids: CASSLWNRVEGYTF. The CDR3, as DNA: TGTGCCAGCAGCTTGTGGAACAGGGTAGAAGGCTACACCTTC.

V gene TRBV27 combines with J gene TRBJ1-2, with D possibly matching TRBD1 (5 bases). CDR1 and CDR2 (germline): MNHEY, SMNVEV (reference sequence). V lost 2 bases to trimming and J lost 1 base, with 11 bases between them. This CDR3 region has 15 residues. CDR3 protein: CASSLVPGLNYGYTF. CDR3 DNA sequence: TGTGCCAGCAGTTTAGTTCCAGGGCTTAACTATGGCTACACCTTC.

A word on this clone: Germline and junction disagree at one end, which may indicate a read error. DNA for the CDR3: TGTGCCAGCAGCCGAGGACAGGAGGATGGCTACCCCTTC. As protein: CASSRGQEDGYPF. The chain links TRBV7-8 to TRBJ1-2; 7 bases agree with TRBD1. CDR3 length equals 13 residues. Per the germline V gene, CDR1 is SGHVS and CDR2 is FQNEAQ.

This rearrangement joins TRBV11-3 to TRBJ2-2; 7 nucleotides line up with TRBD1. CDR1 SGHNT and CDR2 YENEEA come from the germline V gene. CDR3 length equals 15 residues. Germline trimming cut 11 bases from V and 3 bases from J; bases unmatched to any gene: 12. Written as DNA, the CDR3 is TGTGCCGCCTGGGCTGACAGGGCGGACACCGGGGAGCTGTTTTTT. Translating gives CAAWADRADTGELFF. Using reference TRBV11-3 and TRBJ2-2 for the parts outside the CDR3, the full variable domain is EAGVVQSPRYKIIEKKQPVAFWCNPISGHNTLYWYLQNLGQGPELLIRYENEEAVDDSQLPKDRFSAERLKGVDSTLKIQPAELGDSAVYLCAAWADRADTGELFFGEGSRLTVL.

This chain connects TRBV6-1 to TRBJ2-5, with D perhaps TRBD1 (5 bases). The V and J ends lost 6 bases and 0 bases respectively, with 11 bases between them. CDR1 is MNHNS, CDR2 SASEGT, per germline. The CDR3 contains 14 residues. This CDR3 reads CASSKQAYQETQYF. The CDR3, as DNA: TGTGCCAGCAGCAAACAGGCATACCAAGAGACCCAGTACTTC.

This clone was seen a few times. The V gene is TRBV2, the J gene TRBJ2-7; TRBD1 is a possible D gene (6 bases). The CDR3 is 13 residues long. Trimming removed 7 bases at V and 2 bases at J, with 12 bases between. The germline CDR1 and CDR2 sequences are SNHLY and FYNNEI. The CDR3 sequence is CASNAGDAYEQYF. The CDR3 nucleotides are TGTGCCAGCAATGCAGGGGACGCCTACGAGCAGTACTTC. Drawing the rest from reference TRBV2 and TRBJ2-7, the complete variable domain is EPEVTQTPSHQVTQMGQEVILRCVPISNHLYFYWYRQILGQKVEFLVSFYNNEISEKSEIFDDQFSVERPDGSNFTLKIRSTKLEDSAMYFCASNAGDAYEQYFGPGTRLTVT.

V and J are TRBV19 and TRBJ2-5; 8 bases align to TRBD1. This CDR3 is 17 amino acids long. Germline trimming cut 3 bases from V and 10 bases from J; bases unmatched to any gene: 19. Germline V lookup: CDR1 LNHDA, CDR2 SQIVND (reference sequence). Here the CDR3 DNA reads TGTGCCAGTAGTATCTCCCCATCCCAACAGGGGGAGTGTATCCAGTACTTC. It translates to CASSISPSQQGECIQYF.

V and J are TRBV10-2 and TRBJ2-3, with TRBD1 matching 8 bases. The trim removed 6 bases at V and 4 bases at J, leaving 9 bases unmatched. The V gene's germline CDR1 is WSHSY and CDR2 SAAADI. The CDR3 length is 15 residues. The CDR3 nucleotides are TGCGCCAGCAGCCTGGACAGGGTAGGGGCAGATACGCAGTATTTT. Translation: CASSLDRVGADTQYF.

This chain links TRBV12-5 with TRBJ2-2; 8 positions match TRBD1. The trim removed 3 bases at V and 1 base at J, leaving 16 bases unmatched. This CDR3 spans 20 amino acids. The germline gives CDR1 LGHNT, CDR2 FRNRAP. The CDR3 reads CASGFVTDRVRDGNTGELFF. CDR3 nucleotides: TGTGCTAGTGGTTTTGTAACGGACAGGGTAAGGGATGGGAACACCGGGGAGCTGTTTTTT. The whole variable domain, remainder taken from reference TRBV12-5 and TRBJ2-2, is DARVTQTPRHKVTEMGQEVTMRCQPILGHNTVFWYRQTMMQGLELLAYFRNRAPLDDSGMPKDRFSAEMPDATLATLKIQPSEPRDSAVYFCASGFVTDRVRDGNTGELFFGEGSRLTVL.

This sequence joins TRBV4-3 and TRBJ2-3; D is possibly TRBD2 (7 bases). The V end lost 5 bases, the J end lost 6 bases, and 18 bases lay between the germline ends. Per germline, CDR1 LGHNA and CDR2 YSLEER. The CDR3 extends over 15 amino acids. The CDR3 region is CASSMTWGGGDTQYF. CDR3 nucleotide sequence: TGCGCCAGCAGCATGACGTGGGGAGGGGGGGATACGCAGTATTTT.